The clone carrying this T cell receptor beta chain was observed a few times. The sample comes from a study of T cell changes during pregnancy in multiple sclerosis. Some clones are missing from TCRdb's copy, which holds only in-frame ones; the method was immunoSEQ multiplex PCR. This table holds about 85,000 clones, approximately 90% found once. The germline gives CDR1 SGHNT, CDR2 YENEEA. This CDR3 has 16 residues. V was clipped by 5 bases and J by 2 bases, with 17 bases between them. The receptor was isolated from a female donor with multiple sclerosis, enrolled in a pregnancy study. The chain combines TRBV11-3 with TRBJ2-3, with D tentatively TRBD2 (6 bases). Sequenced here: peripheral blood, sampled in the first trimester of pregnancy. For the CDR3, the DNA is TGTGCCAGCAGCCTAAATATAGCGGAATTCACAGATACGCAGTATTTT. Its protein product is CASSLNIAEFTDTQYF.